Below, 30 T cell receptor beta chains from the same sample are listed, as sequenced in a study of shared clonotypes between healthy human individuals (dated by TCRdb to 2020 to 2022). For the CD8 naive samples, CD45RO-negative cells were positively selected for CCR7, yielding a CD45RA+CCR7+ population from which TemRA cells were excluded. The library relied on the immunoSEQ multiplex PCR assay. This immuneACCESS table, as held by TCRdb, lists in-frame sequences with V and J called but not all clones. Of the missing ones, under half trace to an unresolved V gene in checked studies; the others have no known cause. This sample is represented by more than 2 million clones; approximately 94% of them were singletons. 0.9% to 1.4% of the sample rests with the top ten. Sequences were obtained from naive CD8+ T cells sorted from blood. The sample's cell subset or site label, decoded: CD45RA+CCR7+. The receptor set was obtained from a man between 18 and 35 years old in good health.

This chain links TRBV19 with TRBJ1-1; perhaps TRBD1 as D (5 bases). Germline loops: CDR1 LNHDA, CDR2 SQIVND (reference sequence). This CDR3 spans 13 amino acids. Trimming stripped 6 bases from V and 7 bases from J, with 15 bases between. Here the CDR3 reads CASRFGEGYEAFF. CDR3 sequence (DNA): TGTGCCAGTAGATTCGGCGAGGGGTATGAAGCTTTCTTT.

This chain links TRBV30 with TRBJ1-5; D is ambiguous. Germline lookup yields CDR1 GTSNPN and CDR2 SVGIG (reference sequence). The CDR3 runs to 15 residues. Trimming cost V 2 bases and J 2 bases, with 13 bases left between them. CDR3 sequence reads: CAWSFRGIGNQPQHF. CDR3 DNA: TGTGCCTGGAGTTTCCGGGGTATAGGCAATCAGCCCCAGCATTTT. Full variable domain (remainder filled in from reference TRBV30 and TRBJ1-5): SQTIHQWPATLVQPVGSPLSLECTVEGTSNPNLYWYRQAAGRGLQLLFYSVGIGQISSEVPQNLSASRPQDRQFILSSKKLLLSDSGFYLCAWSFRGIGNQPQHFGDGTRLSIL.

This sequence joins TRBV7-9 and TRBJ2-7; weak D call: TRBD2 (6 bases). CDR1 is SEHNR and CDR2 is FQNEAQ in the germline V gene (reference sequence). The CDR3 is 14 amino acids. Trimming shortened V by 3 bases and J by 5 bases, and 14 bases separated the two germline ends. CDR3 coding DNA: TGTGCCAGCAGCTTTGGGACTTCCGGGGACGAGCAGTACTTC. It specifies CASSFGTSGDEQYF.

Here the CDR3 DNA reads TGCAGCGTTGAGAAGGCAACTAACTATGGCTACACCTTC. This encodes CSVEKATNYGYTF. The chain joins TRBV29-1 to TRBJ1-2; unclear D gene. V lost 3 bases and J 0 bases, leaving 8 bases between the germline ends. Germline CDR1 is SQVTM and CDR2 is ANQGSEA. CDR3 length equals 13 residues.

About this clone itself: The sample holds other DNA sequences that translate to the same CDR3. The chain employs TRBV7-9 and TRBJ1-5, with no clear D. The germline V and J ends were trimmed by 5 bases and 0 bases, with 5 bases remaining between them. CDR3 size: 13 residues. Per the germline V gene, CDR1 is SEHNR and CDR2 is FQNEAQ (reference sequence). CDR3 in DNA: TGTGCCAGCAGCCGCGGTAGCAATCAGCCCCAGCATTTT. This encodes CASSRGSNQPQHF.

The chain combines TRBV4-1 with TRBJ2-7; 9 bases agree with TRBD2. The V gene's germline CDR1 is MGHRA and CDR2 YSYEKL. With V trimmed by 1 base and J by 4 bases, 5 bases remained unmatched. This CDR3 contains 15 residues. The CDR3 nucleotides are TGCGCCAGCAGCCAAGTAAGCGGGGGGAGATACGAGCAGTACTTC. This codes for CASSQVSGGRYEQYF.

J is TRBJ1-4 and V is TRBV6-5, with 7 bases fitting TRBD1. The CDR3 runs to 14 residues. Germline V gene sequence: CDR1 MNHEY, CDR2 SVGAGI. Trimming took 7 bases from V and 3 from J; bases not matched to a gene: 5. The CDR3 region has the DNA TGTGCCAGCAAAACCAGGGGGTCTAATGAAAAACTGTTTTTT. Protein product: CASKTRGSNEKLFF.

As DNA, the CDR3 is TGTGCCAGCAGCCCCGGCCGGACGGACTACGAGCAGTACTTC. Its translation is CASSPGRTDYEQYF. The V gene is TRBV7-9, the J gene TRBJ2-7, with no clear D. The CDR3 sequence is 14 residues long. The germline V and J ends were trimmed by 5 bases and 3 bases, with 14 bases remaining between them. Germline V gives CDR1 SEHNR, CDR2 FQNEAQ (reference sequence). The whole variable domain, remainder taken from reference TRBV7-9 and TRBJ2-7, is DTGVSQNPRHKITKRGQNVTFRCDPISEHNRLYWYRQTLGQGPEFLTYFQNEAQLEKSRLLSDRFSAERPKGSFSTLEIQRTEQGDSAMYLCASSPGRTDYEQYFGPGTRLTVT.

V gene TRBV4-3 combines with J gene TRBJ2-1, with 10 nucleotides matching TRBD2. Germline V CDR1 and CDR2: LGHNA, YSLEER. This CDR3 comprises 16 residues. Unmatched junction bases numbered 10, after V lost 3 bases and J lost 8 bases. The chain's CDR3 is CASSQVLAGEGDEQFF. Here the CDR3 DNA reads TGCGCCAGCAGCCAGGTCCTAGCGGGAGAAGGCGATGAGCAGTTCTTC.

This chain links TRBV7-2 with TRBJ2-7; D perhaps matches TRBD2 (6 bases). Germline values: CDR1 SGHTA, CDR2 FQGNSA. The CDR3 has 15 amino acids. V was trimmed by 2 bases and J by 1 base, leaving 12 bases between them. CDR3 region: CASSLRVAVSYEQYF. The CDR3 DNA is TGTGCCAGCAGCTTACGAGTAGCGGTATCCTACGAGCAGTACTTC.

With respect to this clone: The same CDR3 is also encoded by other DNA sequences in this sample. CDR3 region: CASSVAGGATDTQYF. The CDR3 DNA follows: TGTGCCAGCAGCGTAGCGGGTGGGGCCACAGATACGCAGTATTTT. The chain uses TRBV9 and TRBJ2-3, with D perhaps matching TRBD1 (5 bases). The V end lost 0 bases, the J end lost 2 bases, and 10 bases lay between the germline ends. The CDR3 totals 15 residues. Germline V gene data show CDR1 as SGDLS and CDR2 as YYNGEE.

A word on this clone: The same CDR3 can be traced to other DNA sequences in this sample. The chain is built from TRBV5-1 and TRBJ2-5; the D call may be TRBD1 or TRBD2 (5 bases each). The CDR3 has 13 amino acids. Germline V gives CDR1 SGHRS, CDR2 YFSETQ. Deletions cut 1 base from V and 3 bases from J, with 7 bases between. The DNA of the CDR3 is TGCGCCAGCAGCTTGTTGGGGGAAGAGACCCAGTACTTC. This codes for CASSLLGEETQYF.

V gene TRBV14 combines with J gene TRBJ2-7; D is undetermined. This CDR3 contains 13 residues. The V gene lost 6 bases and the J gene lost 2 bases, with 11 bases spanning the gap. The germline CDR1 and CDR2 sequences are SGHDN and FVKESK. CDR3 DNA sequence: TGTGCCAGCAGTGTCGGCGTTACCTACGAGCAGTACTTC. Its protein product is CASSVGVTYEQYF.

In its sample, this clone was seen once. The chain combines TRBV6-5 with TRBJ1-2, with D maybe TRBD1 (5 bases). The CDR3 has 16 residues. Germline V CDR1 and CDR2: MNHEY, SVGAGI. V gave up 0 bases and J gave up 5 bases, with 16 bases separating them. CDR3 sequence: CASSYSAQGEVYGYTF. In nucleotides, the CDR3 is TGTGCCAGCAGTTACTCGGCGCAGGGAGAGGTATATGGCTACACCTTC.

Regarding this clone: Within the sample, other DNA sequences also encode this same CDR3. The chain links TRBV27 to TRBJ2-7; possibly TRBD1 for D (5 bases). The length of the CDR3 is 14 residues. V lost 2 bases and J lost 2, with 10 bases in between. CDR1 is MNHEY, CDR2 SMNVEV, per germline (reference sequence). CDR3 DNA sequence: TGTGCCAGCAGTTTAATAGGGGCAACCTACGAGCAGTACTTC. Protein: CASSLIGATYEQYF.

The chain recombines TRBV28 with TRBJ1-1, with D maybe TRBD1 (6 bases). This CDR3 has 15 amino acids. Per germline, CDR1 MDHEN and CDR2 SYDVKM. The ends were cut back, 4 bases at V and 2 bases at J, with 14 bases in the middle. The CDR3 loop reads CASSSIRGNNTEAFF. The CDR3 DNA reads as TGTGCCAGCAGTTCAATCAGGGGCAATAACACTGAAGCTTTCTTT.

The V call is TRBV18, the J call TRBJ2-7, with D possibly being TRBD1 (7 bases). Trimming cost V 0 bases and J 3 bases, with 18 bases left between them. Germline CDR1 and CDR2: KGHSH and LQKENI. CDR3 length: 17 residues. The CDR3 DNA follows: TGTGCCAGCTCACCACCTATTGGGAGGCAGGGGGACTACGAGCAGTACTTC. As protein: CASSPPIGRQGDYEQYF.

This rearrangement joins TRBV30 to TRBJ2-5; 9 bases fit TRBD2. CDR3 length: 17 amino acids. The junction had 14 bases not matched to a gene; V was cut back by 0 bases and J by 6 bases. Germline lookup yields CDR1 GTSNPN and CDR2 SVGIG (reference sequence). The CDR3 nucleotides are TGTGCCTGGAGTGTACGGGCGGGTCTAGCGGGGTGGAAGACCCAGTACTTC. Residues: CAWSVRAGLAGWKTQYF.

Comments on this clone: A read error may be the cause here, since a much bigger clone is one base away. The same CDR3 arises from other DNA sequences in this sample as well. The J gene is TRBJ2-7, the V gene TRBV13; D is unresolved. The V end was cut by 0 bases, the J end by 3 bases, with 3 bases between. Germline V gene data show CDR1 as PRHDT and CDR2 as FYEKMQ (reference sequence). This CDR3 is 12 amino acids long. The chain's CDR3 is CASSLGGYEQYF. In DNA form, the CDR3 reads TGTGCCAGCAGCTTAGGCGGCTACGAGCAGTACTTC.

The DNA for the CDR3 is TGCAGCGTTGCGTGGGGCTCCGGCTACGAGCAGTACTTC. This encodes CSVAWGSGYEQYF. This rearrangement joins TRBV29-1 to TRBJ2-7, with a possible D match to TRBD1 (5 bases). The germline gives CDR1 SQVTM, CDR2 ANQGSEA. This CDR3 is built from 13 residues. Trimming shortened V by 4 bases and J by 3 bases, and 13 bases separated the two germline ends.

The chain is built from TRBV7-6 and TRBJ2-1; no clear D. The CDR3 consists of 15 residues. The germline V gene encodes CDR1 SGHVS and CDR2 FNYEAQ. The ends were cut back, 5 bases at V and 0 bases at J, with 11 bases in the middle. As DNA, the CDR3 is TGTGCCAGCAGCACAGAGCCGAGCTCCTACAATGAGCAGTTCTTC. It translates to CASSTEPSSYNEQFF.

CDR3 protein: CASSYSAGTGNEQFF. Here the CDR3 DNA reads TGTGCCAGCAGTTACTCAGCCGGGACAGGTAATGAGCAGTTCTTC. This rearrangement joins TRBV6-5 to TRBJ2-1; 8 nucleotides line up with TRBD1. The germline gives CDR1 MNHEY, CDR2 SVGAGI. CDR3 length: 15 amino acids. The junction had 5 bases not matched to a gene; V was cut back by 0 bases and J by 7 bases.

Written as DNA, the CDR3 is TGTGCCAGCAGTATTGAGTGGAGTGAAGCTTTCTTT. It encodes CASSIEWSEAFF. This chain links TRBV28 with TRBJ1-1, with unresolved D. Per germline, CDR1 MDHEN and CDR2 SYDVKM. The CDR3 runs to 12 residues. With 5 bases removed from V and 7 bases from J, the gap between germline ends came to 11 bases.

V usage is TRBV6-4 and J usage is TRBJ2-3; 10 positions match TRBD2. Trimming cost V 2 bases and J 3 bases; bases outside gene matches: 5. The germline gives CDR1 MRHNA, CDR2 SNTAGT. The CDR3 length is 16 residues. DNA of the CDR3: TGTGCCAGCAGTGACGGAAGCGGGGGGGAGACAGATACGCAGTATTTT. Encoded protein: CASSDGSGGETDTQYF.

V is TRBV5-1 and J is TRBJ2-7; TRBD1 is a possible D gene (6 bases). V was pared by 4 bases and J by 3 bases, with 14 bases between. Germline-derived CDR1 and CDR2 are SGHRS and YFSETQ. CDR3 size: 14 residues. The CDR3 nucleotides read TGCGCCAGCAGCACCCGGACAGACCTCTACGAGCAGTACTTC. This gives the protein CASSTRTDLYEQYF. Full variable domain (rest looked up from reference TRBV5-1 and TRBJ2-7): KAGVTQTPRYLIKTRGQQVTLSCSPISGHRSVSWYQQTPGQGLQFLFEYFSETQRNKGNFPGRFSGRQFSNSRSEMNVSTLELGDSALYLCASSTRTDLYEQYFGPGTRLTVT.

The chain combines TRBV9 with TRBJ2-6, with D perhaps TRBD1 (5 bases). Germline V CDR1 and CDR2: SGDLS, YYNGEE. The CDR3 runs 15 residues. Trimming left V 3 bases short and J 3 bases short, with 10 bases between. The DNA of the CDR3 is TGTGCCAGCAGCGAATGGGGCTTTGGGGCCAACGTCCTGACTTTC. It specifies CASSEWGFGANVLTF.

The V gene is TRBV4-3, the J gene TRBJ2-7; 10 bases map to TRBD2. This CDR3 is 16 amino acids long. CDR1 LGHNA and CDR2 YSLEER come from the germline V gene. V lost 1 base to trimming and J lost 3 bases; unmatched junction nucleotides: 6. The CDR3 DNA reads as TGCGCCAGCAGCCAAGGGCCTAGCGGGAGTATCTACGAGCAGTACTTC. This gives the protein CASSQGPSGSIYEQYF.

With respect to this clone: At the DNA level, this CDR3 is encoded by other sequences in the same sample as well. This chain links TRBV9 with TRBJ2-7; a possible D gene is TRBD2 (5 bases). The germline CDR1 and CDR2 sequences are SGDLS and YYNGEE. Trimming took 0 bases from V and 0 from J, leaving 10 bases between them. This CDR3 has 15 residues. The CDR3, as DNA: TGTGCCAGCAGCGTAGAGTCTGGGAGCTCCTACGAGCAGTACTTC. The encoded protein is CASSVESGSSYEQYF.

The genes are TRBV27 and TRBJ2-2; 9 nucleotides match TRBD2. From germline, CDR1 is MNHEY and CDR2 SMNVEV (reference sequence). This CDR3 spans 15 amino acids. Trimming cost V 5 bases and J 5 bases; bases outside gene matches: 6. The CDR3: CASSPGTSITGELFF. CDR3 coding DNA: TGTGCCAGCAGTCCGGGGACTAGCATTACCGGGGAGCTGTTTTTT.

This chain connects TRBV4-1 to TRBJ2-7, with D perhaps TRBD1 (6 bases). The CDR3 is 14 amino acids. Trimming pared 4 bases from V and 3 bases from J, leaving 13 bases between. CDR1 is MGHRA, CDR2 YSYEKL, per germline. This chain's CDR3 is CASSPKRTDYEQYF. CDR3 sequence (DNA): TGCGCCAGCAGCCCCAAACGGACAGACTACGAGCAGTACTTC.